This entry features one T cell receptor (beta chain) sequence. This CDR3 contains 15 residues. Germline V gene sequence: CDR1 SGHDT, CDR2 YYEEEE. V was clipped by 7 bases and J by 5 bases; unmatched bases: 10. This specimen belongs to a study of blood T cell repertoires in COVID-19. Study context: Collection of acute and convalescent COVID-19 samples took place in the United States, Italy and Spain. T cells, B-cell-depleted T cells, or PBMCs provided the cDNA or gDNA that served as material.

Data came from immunoSEQ multiplex PCR; TCRdb stores just in-frame clones and leaves some out. Here the sample spans a few hundred thousand clones, about nine tenths being singletons. The V gene is TRBV5-6, the J gene TRBJ1-5; 9 nucleotides agree with TRBD1. This receptor was obtained from a woman aged 40 to 50 with acute or convalescent COVID-19. Sequenced: peripheral blood. CDR3 bases: TGTGCCAGCCATAGGAAGGGACAGGGATATCAGCCCCAGCATTTT. This codes for CASHRKGQGYQPQHF.